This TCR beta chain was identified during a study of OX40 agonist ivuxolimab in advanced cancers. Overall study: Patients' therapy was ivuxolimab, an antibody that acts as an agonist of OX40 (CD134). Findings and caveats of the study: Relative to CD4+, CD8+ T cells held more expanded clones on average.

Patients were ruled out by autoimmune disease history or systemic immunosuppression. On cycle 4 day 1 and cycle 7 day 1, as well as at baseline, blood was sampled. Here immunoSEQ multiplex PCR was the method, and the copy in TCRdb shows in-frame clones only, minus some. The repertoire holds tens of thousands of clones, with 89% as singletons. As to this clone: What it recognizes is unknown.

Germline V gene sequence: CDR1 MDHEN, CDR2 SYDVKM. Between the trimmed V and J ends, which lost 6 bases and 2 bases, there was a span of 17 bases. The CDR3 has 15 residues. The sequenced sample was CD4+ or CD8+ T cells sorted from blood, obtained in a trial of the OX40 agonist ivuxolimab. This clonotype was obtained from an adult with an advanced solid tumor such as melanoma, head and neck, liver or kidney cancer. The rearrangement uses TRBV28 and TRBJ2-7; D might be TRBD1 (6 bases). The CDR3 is CASRQHREGAYEQYF. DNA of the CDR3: TGTGCCAGCAGGCAACACAGGGAAGGGGCCTACGAGCAGTACTTC.